These 8 T cell receptor beta chains were sequenced from one sample in a study of blood T cell repertoires in COVID-19. Measured with immunoSEQ multiplex PCR; TCRdb has only the in-frame clones, and not every one. The data show 65,000 to 90,000 clones, with about 82% seen just once and about 4.4% held by the top ten. Sequencing was done on a sample of peripheral blood. The source is an elderly woman with active or convalescent COVID-19.

This rearrangement joins TRBV23-1 to TRBJ2-7; 12 bases line up with TRBD1. TRBV23-1 is an ORF, with its function uncertain. V gave up 6 bases and J gave up 7 bases; unmatched junction bases: 10. This CDR3 region has 15 residues. CDR3 in DNA: TGCGCCAGCAGCCACGCCGGGACAGGGGGCTATGAGCAGTACTTC. It is translated as CASSHAGTGGYEQYF.

The chain employs TRBV3-1 (or the pseudogene TRBV3-2) and TRBJ1-2; unclear D gene. The CDR3 runs 16 residues. Trimming removed 0 bases from V and 0 bases from J, with 11 bases in between. Germline V gene lookup returns CDR1 LGHDT and CDR2 YNNKEL (reference sequence). CDR3 nucleotides: TGTGCCAGCAGCCAAGATGAACGAGGCTCTAACTATGGCTACACCTTC. Protein: CASSQDERGSNYGYTF.

This sequence joins TRBV7-2 and TRBJ2-4; D might be TRBD1 (6 bases). V dropped 5 bases and J dropped 5 bases, with 13 bases sitting between them. The CDR3 loop spans 14 amino acids. Germline V lookup: CDR1 SGHTA, CDR2 FQGNSA. The CDR3 loop reads CASSLDRSQNIQYF. CDR3 coding DNA: TGTGCCAGCAGCCTAGACAGGTCCCAAAACATTCAGTACTTC.

The V gene is TRBV11-3, the J gene TRBJ2-1; the D gene is possibly TRBD2 (6 bases). Per the germline V gene, CDR1 is SGHNT and CDR2 is YENEEA. V lost 5 bases and J 2 bases, leaving 16 bases between the germline ends. CDR3 length: 16 amino acids. For the CDR3, the DNA is TGTGCCAGCAGCCCTATGGGGGACTGGACCTACAATGAGCAGTTCTTC. Its protein product is CASSPMGDWTYNEQFF. Combining the CDR3 with reference TRBV11-3 and TRBJ2-1 gives the whole variable domain EAGVVQSPRYKIIEKKQPVAFWCNPISGHNTLYWYLQNLGQGPELLIRYENEEAVDDSQLPKDRFSAERLKGVDSTLKIQPAELGDSAVYLCASSPMGDWTYNEQFFGPGTRLTVL.

The genes are TRBV5-1 and TRBJ1-3; TRBD1 aligns across 8 bases. The V segment lost 4 bases and the J segment 0 bases; nucleotides outside the gene matches: 6. The V gene's germline CDR1 is SGHRS and CDR2 YFSETQ. This CDR3 has 16 amino acids. The CDR3 protein is CASSRGQESSGNTIYF. The CDR3 DNA reads TGCGCCAGCAGCAGGGGACAGGAGAGCTCTGGAAACACCATATATTTT.

The J gene is TRBJ2-2, the V gene TRBV27; D might be TRBD2 (5 bases). Trimming left V 7 bases short and J 5 bases short, with 17 bases between. The CDR3 runs to 15 residues. Germline V CDR1 and CDR2: MNHEY, SMNVEV (reference sequence). The CDR3 is CASTLRERGTGELFF. In DNA form, the CDR3 reads TGTGCCAGCACCCTCCGGGAAAGAGGGACCGGGGAGCTGTTTTTT.

The V gene is TRBV7-8, the J gene TRBJ2-7; TRBD2 matches 10 bases. Germline CDR1 is SGHVS and CDR2 is FQNEAQ. J gave up 4 bases and V 6 bases, and 15 bases lay outside the gene matches. This CDR3 spans 17 amino acids. CDR3 in amino acids: CASRPSLISGRSYEQYF. The CDR3 region has the DNA TGTGCCAGCAGACCCTCGCTCATTAGCGGGAGGTCGTACGAGCAGTACTTC.

The genes are TRBV6-1 and TRBJ2-7; 9 positions agree with TRBD1. The V gene end was trimmed by 2 bases and the J gene end by 6 bases; junction bases not matched to a gene: 8. In germline, CDR1 is MNHNS, CDR2 SASEGT. The CDR3 sequence is 15 residues long. The CDR3 is CASSESWTGVVEQYF. The CDR3 DNA follows: TGTGCCAGCAGTGAATCCTGGACAGGGGTTGTCGAGCAGTACTTC.